Listed below are T cell receptor beta chains from one sample, sequenced in a study of tumor-infiltrating lymphocytes in localized non-small cell lung cancer. Repertoires were generated with immunoSEQ multiplex PCR, while TCRdb's copy carries only in-frame clones and drops some. The table lists around 15,000 clones, around 80% of them singletons. The sample was uninvolved lung tissue not adjacent to the tumor. Receptor source: a human donor with non-small cell lung cancer. CDR3s include the opening cysteine and the closing phenylalanine or tryptophan. A D gene is named only where the DNA matches it firmly. A row's size may be missing; if present it is once, few, many or a size class.

d_gene	j_gene	v_gene	abundance	CDR3aa	CDR3nt
.	TRBJ2-5	TRBV7-2	.	CASSFLPPGLQETQYF	TGTGCCAGCAGCTTCCTTCCACCGGGACTCCAAGAGACCCAGTACTTC
.	TRBJ1-1	TRBV28	.	CASSLSTGGGEAFF	TGTGCCAGCAGCCTATCCACGGGGGGGGGTGAAGCTTTCTTT
.	TRBJ2-5	TRBV5-1	.	CASSLPQETQYF	TGCGCCAGCAGCTTACCCCAAGAGACCCAGTACTTC
TRBD1	TRBJ1-2	TRBV29-1	.	CSVARDRSGYTF	TGCAGCGTTGCGAGGGACAGGTCTGGCTACACCTTC
.	TRBJ2-2	TRBV9	.	CASSAQGLSSTGELFF	TGTGCCAGCAGCGCACAGGGACTATCCTCCACCGGGGAGCTGTTTTTT
TRBD2	TRBJ2-3	TRBV11-3	.	CASSRLAGVADTQYF	TGTGCCAGCAGCCGACTAGCGGGAGTCGCGGATACGCAGTATTTT
.	TRBJ1-2	TRBV5-1	.	CASSSGTDYGYTF	TGCGCCAGCAGCTCCGGGACCGACTATGGCTACACCTTC
.	TRBJ2-3	TRBV12-5	.	CASGSPRTDTQYF	TGTGCTAGTGGTTCCCCCCGCACAGATACGCAGTATTTT
.	TRBJ2-3	TRBV5-1	few	CASSLESRVGTDTQYF	TGCGCCAGCAGCTTGGAGTCCAGGGTCGGCACAGATACGCAGTATTTT
TRBD1	TRBJ1-3	TRBV4-1	.	CASSQDPTGAPGNTIYF	TGCGCCAGCAGCCAAGACCCGACAGGGGCTCCTGGAAACACCATATATTTT
TRBD1	TRBJ2-1	TRBV9	.	CASSASNRGFYNEQFF	TGTGCCAGCAGCGCATCGAACAGGGGATTTTACAATGAGCAGTTCTTC
.	TRBJ1-3	TRBV30	few	CAWSQSYGNTIYF	TGTGCCTGGAGTCAAAGCTATGGAAACACCATATATTTT
.	TRBJ1-2	TRBV11-2	once	CASSSVTGLNGYTF	TGTGCCAGCAGCTCAGTGACCGGACTTAATGGCTACACCTTC
.	TRBJ2-5	TRBV30	.	CAWSVIVGETQYF	TGTGCCTGGAGTGTAATAGTTGGAGAGACCCAGTACTTC
TRBD2	TRBJ2-1	TRBV9	few	CASSVAHAGDTYNEQFF	TGTGCCAGCAGCGTAGCTCACGCGGGAGATACCTACAATGAGCAGTTCTTC
.	TRBJ1-2	TRBV5-1	once	CASSLERGSDYGYTF	TGCGCCAGCAGCTTGGAACGGGGGTCTGACTATGGCTACACCTTC
.	TRBJ2-5	TRBV11-3	.	CASSFSRQETQYF	TGTGCCAGCAGCTTTAGTAGGCAAGAGACCCAGTACTTC
.	TRBJ2-7	TRBV7-9	.	CASSLLQSSYEQYF	TGTGCCAGCAGCTTACTTCAGAGCTCCTACGAGCAGTACTTC
TRBD1	TRBJ1-1	TRBV27	.	CASSVYRGSTEAFF	TGTGCCAGCAGTGTTTACAGGGGGTCCACTGAAGCTTTCTTT
.	TRBJ2-1	TRBV2	.	CASSEGLSYNEQFF	TGTGCCAGCAGTGAGGGACTGAGTTACAATGAGCAGTTCTTC
.	TRBJ2-1	TRBV30	large	CAWRSSRGGSSYNEQFF	TGTGCCTGGAGGTCTAGTCGAGGTGGGAGCTCCTACAATGAGCAGTTCTTC
TRBD2	TRBJ2-1	TRBV29-1	.	CSVHPSGRAARRFF	TGCAGCGTGCACCCTAGCGGGAGGGCCGCCAGGAGGTTCTTC
.	TRBJ1-5	TRBV19	.	CASSPYNQPQHF	TGTGCCAGTTCTCCATACAATCAGCCCCAGCATTTT
.	TRBJ1-4	TRBV4-1	.	CASSPVGGMGEKLFF	TGCGCCAGCAGCCCCGTTGGGGGAATGGGTGAAAAACTGTTTTTT
.	TRBJ1-3	TRBV30	medium-sized	CAWGPDGLSGNTIYF	TGTGCCTGGGGGCCGGACGGGCTCTCTGGAAACACCATATATTTT
.	TRBJ1-2	TRBV5-1	.	CASSDYLTVGYYGYTF	TGCGCCAGCAGCGATTATCTGACAGTAGGTTACTATGGCTACACCTTC
.	TRBJ1-3	TRBV5-6	.	CASSLGGDSGNTIYF	TGTGCCAGCAGCTTGGGAGGGGATAGTGGAAACACCATATATTTT
TRBD2	TRBJ2-5	TRBV6-5	few	CASSLQPSGSQETQYF	TGTGCCAGCAGTTTACAGCCTAGCGGGAGCCAAGAGACCCAGTACTTC
.	TRBJ2-5	TRBV6-1	.	CASSLQGGEETQYF	TGTGCCAGCAGCCTACAGGGAGGGGAAGAGACCCAGTACTTC
TRBD1	TRBJ1-1	TRBV2	.	CASSEDRGTEAFF	TGTGCCAGCAGCGAGGACAGGGGCACTGAAGCTTTCTTT
.	TRBJ1-1	TRBV4-1	few	CASSQDRVGGRGGAFF	TGCGCCAGCAGCCAAGATCGGGTGGGCGGGAGAGGTGGAGCTTTCTTT
.	TRBJ1-1	TRBV14	.	CASSQGDGRKAFF	TGTGCCAGCAGCCAAGGAGACGGGCGGAAAGCTTTCTTT
.	TRBJ1-1	TRBV18	.	CASSQSRRGRYTEAFF	TGTGCCAGCTCACAAAGCCGCAGGGGAAGGTACACTGAAGCTTTCTTT